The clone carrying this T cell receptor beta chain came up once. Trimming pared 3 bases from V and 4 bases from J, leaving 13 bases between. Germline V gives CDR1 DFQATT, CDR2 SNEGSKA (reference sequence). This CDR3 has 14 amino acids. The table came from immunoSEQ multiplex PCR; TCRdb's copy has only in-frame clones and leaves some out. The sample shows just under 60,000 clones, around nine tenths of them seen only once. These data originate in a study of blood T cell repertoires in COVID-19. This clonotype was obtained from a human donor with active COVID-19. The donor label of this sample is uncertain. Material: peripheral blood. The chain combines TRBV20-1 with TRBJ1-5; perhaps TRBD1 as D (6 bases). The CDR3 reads CSASLRQANQPQHF. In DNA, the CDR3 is TGCAGTGCTAGTCTCAGACAGGCTAATCAGCCCCAGCATTTT.